The clone carrying this T cell receptor (beta chain) was counted at least ten times. The data were obtained in a study of T cell repertoires in cytomegalovirus infection. TCRdb reanalysed the reads using MiXCR and keeps one entry per CDR3 protein. Among about 240,000 distinct CDR3 sequences, 6% to 8% were seen once, and the ten largest hold 5.5% to 6.5%. This CDR3 has 14 residues. The V segment lost 5 bases and the J segment 8 bases; nucleotides outside the gene matches: 7. CDR1 LNHDA and CDR2 SQIVND come from the germline V gene (reference sequence). The TCR was taken from a human donor in good health (CMV status not recorded). Some clones in this sample may be carry-over from other donors' samples. The genes are TRBV19 and TRBJ2-1; 9 bases are shared with TRBD1. The sample consisted of PBMCs. CDR3 region: CASSSGTGRDEQFF. The DNA of the CDR3 is TGTGCCAGTAGTTCCGGGACAGGGCGTGATGAGCAGTTCTTC.